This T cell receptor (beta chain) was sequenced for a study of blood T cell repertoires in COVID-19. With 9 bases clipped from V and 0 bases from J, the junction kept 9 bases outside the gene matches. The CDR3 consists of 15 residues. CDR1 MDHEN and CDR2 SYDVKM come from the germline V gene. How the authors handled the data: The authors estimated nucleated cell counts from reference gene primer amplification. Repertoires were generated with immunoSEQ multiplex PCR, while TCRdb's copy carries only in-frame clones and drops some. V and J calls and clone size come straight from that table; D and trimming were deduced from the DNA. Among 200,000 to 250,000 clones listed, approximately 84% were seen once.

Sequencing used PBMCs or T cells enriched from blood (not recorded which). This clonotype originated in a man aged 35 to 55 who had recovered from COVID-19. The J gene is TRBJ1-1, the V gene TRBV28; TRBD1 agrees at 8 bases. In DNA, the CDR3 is TGTGCCAGTGAGACCGGGACAGGCATGAACACTGAAGCTTTCTTT. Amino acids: CASETGTGMNTEAFF.